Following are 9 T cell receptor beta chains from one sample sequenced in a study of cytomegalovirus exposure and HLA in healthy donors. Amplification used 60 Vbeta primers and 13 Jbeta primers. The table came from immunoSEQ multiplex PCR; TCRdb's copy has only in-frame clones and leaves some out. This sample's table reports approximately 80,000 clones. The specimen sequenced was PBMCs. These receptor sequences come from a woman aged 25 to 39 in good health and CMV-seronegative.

The DNA of the CDR3 is TGCAGCGCCACAGGGCCCGACGAGCAGTACTTC. Protein product: CSATGPDEQYF. This sequence joins TRBV29-1 and TRBJ2-7; D is perhaps TRBD1 (6 bases). The CDR3 spans 11 residues. CDR1 and CDR2 from the germline V gene are SQVTM and ANQGSEA. Trimming stripped 7 bases from V and 5 bases from J, with 12 bases between.

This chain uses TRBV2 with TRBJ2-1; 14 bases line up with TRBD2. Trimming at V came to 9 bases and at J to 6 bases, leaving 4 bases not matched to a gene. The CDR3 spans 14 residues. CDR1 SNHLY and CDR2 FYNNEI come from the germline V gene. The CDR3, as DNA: TGTGCCAGTCCGGGACTAGCGGGGGTCAATGAGCAGTTCTTC. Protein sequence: CASPGLAGVNEQFF.

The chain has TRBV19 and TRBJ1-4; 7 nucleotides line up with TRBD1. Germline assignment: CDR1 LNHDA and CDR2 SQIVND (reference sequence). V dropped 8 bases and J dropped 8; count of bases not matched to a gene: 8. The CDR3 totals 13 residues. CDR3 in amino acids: CASSYRGAEKLFF. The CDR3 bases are TGTGCCAGTTCCTACAGGGGAGCCGAAAAACTGTTTTTT.

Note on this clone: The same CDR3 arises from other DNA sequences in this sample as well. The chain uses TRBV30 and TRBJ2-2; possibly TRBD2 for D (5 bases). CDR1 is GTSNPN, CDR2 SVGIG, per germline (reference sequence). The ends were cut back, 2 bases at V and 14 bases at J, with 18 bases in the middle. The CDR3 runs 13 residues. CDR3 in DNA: TGTGCCTGGAGTCCGTCGACGCCGGGGAAACTGTTTTTT. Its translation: CAWSPSTPGKLFF.

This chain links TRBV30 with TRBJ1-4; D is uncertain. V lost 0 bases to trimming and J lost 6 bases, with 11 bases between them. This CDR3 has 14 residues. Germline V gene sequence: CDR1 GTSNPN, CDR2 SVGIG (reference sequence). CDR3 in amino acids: CAWSVGGSDEKLFF. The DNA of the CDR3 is TGTGCCTGGAGTGTAGGTGGGAGCGATGAAAAACTGTTTTTT.

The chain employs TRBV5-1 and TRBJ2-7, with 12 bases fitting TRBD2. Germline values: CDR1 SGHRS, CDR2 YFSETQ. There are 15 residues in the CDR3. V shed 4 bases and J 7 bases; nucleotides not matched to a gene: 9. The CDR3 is CASSPQTSGSGEQYF. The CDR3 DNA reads TGCGCCAGCAGCCCGCAGACTAGCGGGAGCGGAGAGCAGTACTTC.

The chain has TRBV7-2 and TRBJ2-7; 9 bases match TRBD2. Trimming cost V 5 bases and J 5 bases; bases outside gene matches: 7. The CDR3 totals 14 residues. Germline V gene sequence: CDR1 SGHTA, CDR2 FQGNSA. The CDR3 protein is CASSPIAGVDEQYF. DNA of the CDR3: TGTGCCAGCAGCCCGATAGCGGGAGTAGACGAGCAGTACTTC.

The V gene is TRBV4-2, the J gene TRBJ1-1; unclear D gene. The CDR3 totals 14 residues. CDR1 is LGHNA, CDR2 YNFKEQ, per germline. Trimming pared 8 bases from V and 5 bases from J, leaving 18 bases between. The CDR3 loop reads CASGSEREGTEAFF. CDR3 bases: TGTGCCAGCGGATCGGAGAGGGAAGGGACTGAAGCTTTCTTT.

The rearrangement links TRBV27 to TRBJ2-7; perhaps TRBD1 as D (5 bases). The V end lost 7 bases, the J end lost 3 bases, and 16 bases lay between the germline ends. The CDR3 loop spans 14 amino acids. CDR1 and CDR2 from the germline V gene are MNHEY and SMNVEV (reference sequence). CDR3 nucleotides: TGTGCCAGCAATTCTCAGGGATTTGGCTACGAGCAGTACTTC. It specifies CASNSQGFGYEQYF.